The sample holds one count of the clone carrying this T cell receptor beta chain. Antigen specificity is unknown. Specified treatment: oral pan-JAK inhibitor, 5-10 mg twice daily. These data belong to a study of CD8+ T cells in alopecia areata. Study observations and caveats: Normal skin contains resident alphabeta T cells, and these are also sequenced in scalp samples. Higher clonality and more expanded CD8+ clones appeared in lesional than normal scalp. Many expanded lesional clones persisted in scalp and blood during tofacitinib treatment.

Extracted RNA was reverse transcribed, and the resulting cDNA served as sequencing template. TCRdb keeps only in-frame clones here, not all; method: immunoSEQ multiplex PCR. This table has about 120,000 clones, roughly 58% appearing once. The CDR3 length is 14 residues. Between the trimmed V and J ends, which lost 1 base and 7 bases, there was a span of 14 bases. CDR1 and CDR2 from the germline V gene are GTSNPN and SVGIG (reference sequence). The chain joins TRBV30 to TRBJ1-5, with D uncertain. The sample was CD8+ T cells sorted from blood, taken at week 4, from a patient treated with tofacitinib. The TCR comes from a human donor with alopecia areata. CDR3 amino acids: CAWSDGVRIQPQHF. CDR3 nucleotide sequence: TGTGCCTGGAGTGATGGGGTCAGGATACAGCCCCAGCATTTT.